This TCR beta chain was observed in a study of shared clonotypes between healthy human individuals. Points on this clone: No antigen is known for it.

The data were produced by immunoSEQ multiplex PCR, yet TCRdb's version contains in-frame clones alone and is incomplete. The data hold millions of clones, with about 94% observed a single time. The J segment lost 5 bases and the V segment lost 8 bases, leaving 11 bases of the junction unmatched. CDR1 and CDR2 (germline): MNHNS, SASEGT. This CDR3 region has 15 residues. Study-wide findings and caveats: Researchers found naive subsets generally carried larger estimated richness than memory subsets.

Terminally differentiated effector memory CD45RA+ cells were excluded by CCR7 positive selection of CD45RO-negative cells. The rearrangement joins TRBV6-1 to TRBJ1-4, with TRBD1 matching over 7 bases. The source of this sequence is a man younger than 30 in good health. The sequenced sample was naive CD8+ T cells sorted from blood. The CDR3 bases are TGTGCCAGCCTTTCCTACAGGGGATCAAATGAAAAACTGTTTTTT. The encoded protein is CASLSYRGSNEKLFF.